This passage covers 4 T cell receptor beta chains from one sample sequenced in a study of graft-versus-host responses after intestinal transplantation. Sequencing was performed with immunoSEQ multiplex PCR; in TCRdb, only in-frame clones are kept and a portion is missing. The table records under 50,000 clones, approximately 93% of them present only once. Specimen: PBMCs, collected approximately 740 days after intestinal transplantation. These receptors were collected from a human patient who received an intestinal transplant, so some T cells may come from the graft donor.

The chain links TRBV7-9 to TRBJ2-1; no clear D. V was cut by 2 bases and J by 15 bases, with 8 bases left in between. The CDR3 is made up of 10 amino acids. The germline V gene encodes CDR1 SEHNR and CDR2 FQNEAQ (reference sequence). Written as DNA, the CDR3 is TGTGCCAGCAGCTTATCAAGTGGGTTCTTC. Translating it yields CASSLSSGFF. Complete variable domain (other parts from reference TRBV7-9 and TRBJ2-1): DTGVSQNPRHKITKRGQNVTFRCDPISEHNRLYWYRQTLGQGPEFLTYFQNEAQLEKSRLLSDRFSAERPKGSFSTLEIQRTEQGDSAMYLCASSLSSGFFGPGTRLTVL.

The rearrangement joins TRBV7-3 to TRBJ2-6, with D perhaps TRBD1 (5 bases). Trimming pared 1 base from V and 2 bases from J, leaving 6 bases between. This CDR3 has 15 residues. Germline-derived CDR1 and CDR2 are SGHTA and FQGTGA. DNA for the CDR3: TGTGCCAGCAGCTTAATCAGGGCTGGGGCCAACGTCCTGACTTTC. It is translated as CASSLIRAGANVLTF.

The chain links TRBV13 to TRBJ2-7; D assignment may be TRBD1 or TRBD2 (5 bases each). This CDR3 spans 13 amino acids. The germline V gene encodes CDR1 PRHDT and CDR2 FYEKMQ (reference sequence). V was pared by 5 bases and J by 2 bases, with 10 bases between. CDR3 loop: CASSEVGAYEQYF. As DNA, the CDR3 is TGTGCCAGCAGCGAGGTGGGGGCCTACGAGCAGTACTTC.

The chain carries TRBV27 and TRBJ1-2; weak D call: TRBD1 (5 bases). Trimming pared 6 bases from V and 2 bases from J, leaving 10 bases between. The CDR3 is made up of 13 amino acids. The germline V gene encodes CDR1 MNHEY and CDR2 SMNVEV (reference sequence). CDR3 DNA sequence: TGTGCCAGCAGCGCTGGGGGGAACTATGGCTACACCTTC. This encodes CASSAGGNYGYTF.